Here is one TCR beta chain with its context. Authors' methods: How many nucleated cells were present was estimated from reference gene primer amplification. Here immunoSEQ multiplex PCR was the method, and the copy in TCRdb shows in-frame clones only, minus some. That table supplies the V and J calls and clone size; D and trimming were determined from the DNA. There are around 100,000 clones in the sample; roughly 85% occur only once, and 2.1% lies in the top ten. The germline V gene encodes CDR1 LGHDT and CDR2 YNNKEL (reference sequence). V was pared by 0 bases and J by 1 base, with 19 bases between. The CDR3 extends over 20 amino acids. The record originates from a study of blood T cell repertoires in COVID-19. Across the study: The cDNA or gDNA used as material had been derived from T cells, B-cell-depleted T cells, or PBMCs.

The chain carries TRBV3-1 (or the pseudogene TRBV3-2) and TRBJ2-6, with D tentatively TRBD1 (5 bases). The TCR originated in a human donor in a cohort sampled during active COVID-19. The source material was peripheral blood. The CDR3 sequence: CASSQEVPVVPGSGANVLTF. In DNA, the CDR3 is TGTGCCAGCAGCCAAGAGGTGCCTGTGGTCCCAGGGTCTGGGGCCAACGTCCTGACTTTC.